This T cell receptor (beta chain) originates from a study of cytomegalovirus exposure and HLA in healthy donors. Study-wide points: A later examination showed that TCR association rates differed by HLA locus, with DRB1 most and HLA-C fewest. Cytomegalovirus association was assigned to 170 or so TCR beta chains.

To note about this clone: Antigen unknown.

Vbeta (60) and Jbeta (13) primers were used in the PCR. Sequencing used immunoSEQ multiplex PCR; TCRdb keeps in-frame clones, though not all of them. The sample shows around 130,000 clones, around 82% of them seen only once. There are 14 residues in the CDR3. CDR1 and CDR2 from the germline V gene are LNHDA and SQIVND (reference sequence). J lost 4 bases, V lost 5 bases, and 5 bases had no gene match. The sequence came from a boy aged 5-17 years in good health and CMV-seronegative. The genes are TRBV19 and TRBJ2-5; 9 bases align to TRBD2. The sample consisted of PBMCs. This CDR3 is CASSLGTSRETQYF. The CDR3 DNA sequence: TGTGCCAGTAGTCTCGGGACTAGCCGAGAGACCCAGTACTTC.